The T cell receptor (beta chain) under discussion was sequenced for a study of T cell repertoires in cytomegalovirus infection. For the study at large: A matching HLA type, together with CMV infection, was signaled by public TCR beta signatures. Notes on the study in general: CMV-specific TCR beta clonotypes restricted by HLA-C dominated the ex vivo response.

This clonotype was found a few times. The antigen is undetermined. V lost 4 bases and J lost 3, with 16 bases in between. This CDR3 is built from 15 residues. CDR1 SEHNR and CDR2 FQNEAQ come from the germline V gene (reference sequence). TCRdb fed the reads into MiXCR, producing one record per CDR3 protein. The data contain about 160,000 distinct CDR3 sequences, less than 25% of them singletons. The TCR sequence derives from a human donor in good health (CMV status not recorded). Some clones in this sample may be carry-over from other donors' samples. This sequence joins TRBV7-9 and TRBJ2-7; D may correspond to TRBD1 or TRBD2 (6 bases each). This specimen consisted of CD8+ T cells from cultured PBMCs, obtained from culture after CMV antigen stimulation. The CDR3 coding sequence is TGTGCCAGCAGCTCCGGCGGGACACTACACTACGAGCAGTACTTC. Its translation is CASSSGGTLHYEQYF.